This T cell receptor beta chain stems from a study of T cell responses to AZD1222 COVID-19 vaccine. V shed 4 bases and J shed 0 bases, with 13 bases lying between them. Germline V gene sequence: CDR1 MNHEY, CDR2 SMNVEV (reference sequence). The CDR3 runs 16 residues. Worth noting for this clone: What it binds is unknown.

This table comes from immunoSEQ multiplex PCR, and its TCRdb copy is limited to in-frame clones, with some not included. The sample records about 140,000 clones, roughly 89% being singletons. Whole-study findings and limits: Receipt of two AZD1222 doses was followed by a rise in Spike-specific TCR breadth and depth. In all cases, repertoires were sampled only after the peak T cell response. Clonal diversity was possibly underestimated; the donors were predominantly white British and more often female. The reported proportion of spike-specific TCRs targeting unmutated variant regions was nearly half.

This sequence joins TRBV27 and TRBJ2-4; D gene unclear. The TCR originated in an adult who received the MenACWY meningococcal vaccine as a control. Sequencing used peripheral blood, obtained 28 days after the second dose of the MenACWY control vaccine. The CDR3: CASSSIFNQAKNIQYF. CDR3 sequence (DNA): TGTGCCAGCAGTTCTATCTTCAATCAAGCCAAAAACATTCAGTACTTC.